What follows describes a single T cell receptor beta chain. Its specificity is unknown. TCRdb keeps only in-frame clones here, not all; method: immunoSEQ multiplex PCR. The sample yields about 6,800 clones, under 90% seen once. Time point denoted: 2015-2016 season, 7 days after influenza vaccination. The data derive from a study of follicular helper T cells after annual influenza vaccination. Study overall: For some subjects, blood spans the 2013-2014, 2014-2015 and 2015-2016 annual vaccinations.

Whole-study results and caveats: Day 7 ICOS+CD38+ clones were most often found later in ICOS-CD38- cTfh cells.

With 4 bases clipped from V and 3 bases from J, the junction kept 7 bases outside the gene matches. The CDR3 loop spans 16 amino acids. CDR1 and CDR2 from the germline V gene are MNHNS and SASEGT. The material sequenced was CXCR5- memory CD4+ T cells sorted from blood, taken 7 days after influenza vaccination. This chain joins TRBV6-1 and TRBJ2-5, with 11 bases that match TRBD2. The receptor comes from an adult who received the influenza vaccine. The CDR3 reads CASSALAGGLKETQYF. CDR3 DNA: TGTGCCAGCAGTGCTTTAGCGGGGGGGCTAAAAGAGACCCAGTACTTC.